A selection of T cell receptor beta chains follows, all from one sample in a study of cytomegalovirus exposure and HLA in healthy donors. Only in-frame clones appear in the TCRdb table, and some are missing; sequencing was by immunoSEQ multiplex PCR. Of approximately 110,000 clones listed, about 81% were seen once; the top ten hold approximately 1.3%. The source material was PBMCs. These receptors all stem from a man aged 25-45 years in good health and CMV-seronegative. CDR3s include the opening cysteine and the closing phenylalanine or tryptophan. The order of the fields is J gene, D gene, clone size, V gene, CDR3 protein, CDR3 DNA. A D gene is named only where the DNA matches it firmly. Some rows mark clone size as missing; the rest say once, few, many or name a class of expanded clone.

TRBJ1-3 | TRBD1 | - | TRBV7-2 | CASSLTTGAAGNTIYF | TGTGCCAGCAGCTTAACGACAGGGGCGGCTGGAAACACCATATATTTT
TRBJ2-1 | TRBD2 | once | TRBV14 | CASSHGLAGGYYNEQFF | TGTGCCAGCAGCCACGGACTAGCGGGAGGGTACTACAATGAGCAGTTCTTC
TRBJ2-7 | - | few | TRBV9 | CASTQIFRYEQYF | TGTGCCAGCACCCAAATTTTTCGGTACGAGCAGTACTTC
TRBJ2-6 | TRBD1 | - | TRBV10-1 | CASSEDDGTGLSGANVLTF | TGCGCCAGCAGTGAGGACGATGGGACAGGGCTCTCTGGGGCCAACGTCCTGACTTTC
TRBJ1-1 | - | - | TRBV18 | CASSPTGRNTEAFF | TGTGCCAGCTCACCGACAGGCCGGAACACTGAAGCTTTCTTT
TRBJ2-5 | TRBD1 | - | TRBV4-1 | CASSQTGVGETQYF | TGCGCCAGCAGCCAGACAGGGGTAGGAGAGACCCAGTACTTC
TRBJ2-7 | - | - | TRBV7-8 | CASSLAVQRSYEQYF | TGTGCCAGCAGCTTAGCAGTTCAGCGCTCCTACGAGCAGTACTTC
TRBJ1-3 | TRBD1 | - | TRBV15 | CATSGLPELQGGDTIYF | TGTGCCACCAGCGGCCTCCCTGAATTACAGGGGGGGGACACCATATATTTT
TRBJ2-7 | - | - | TRBV27 | CASSLSGLTIYEQYF | TGTGCCAGCAGTTTATCGGGACTTACAATCTACGAGCAGTACTTC
TRBJ2-3 | - | few | TRBV6-5 | CASAPVMRESDTQYF | TGTGCCAGCGCCCCGGTTATGAGGGAGTCAGATACGCAGTATTTT
TRBJ2-7 | - | - | TRBV5-8 | CASSLDWGRSYEQYF | TGTGCCAGCAGCTTGGATTGGGGCCGCTCATACGAGCAGTACTTC
TRBJ2-2 | - | - | TRBV15 | CATSSRIGRNTGELFF | TGTGCCACCAGCAGTCGTATAGGGAGGAACACCGGGGAGCTGTTTTTT
TRBJ1-1 | - | once | TRBV10-3 | CAISERTRLTEDTEAFF | TGTGCCATCAGTGAACGGACTCGGCTCACGGAGGACACTGAAGCTTTCTTT
TRBJ2-1 | - | - | TRBV4-1 | CASSQVSKGGDEQFF | TGCGCCAGCAGCCAAGTATCCAAGGGCGGGGATGAGCAGTTCTTC
TRBJ1-1 | TRBD1 | once | TRBV5-6 | CASSLGQGMNTEAFF | TGTGCCAGCAGCCTGGGACAGGGGATGAACACTGAAGCTTTCTTT
TRBJ1-1 | - | - | TRBV5-1 | CASSLGGTRNTEAFF | TGCGCCAGCAGCTTGGGTGGGACACGGAACACTGAAGCTTTCTTT
TRBJ2-5 | - | - | TRBV4-2 | CASSQDKVRDWYLMGQETQYF | TGTGCCAGCAGCCAAGATAAGGTCCGGGACTGGTACTTAATGGGCCAAGAGACCCAGTACTTC
TRBJ2-7 | - | - | TRBV20-1 | CSASRGYEQYF | TGCAGTGCTAGCCGCGGGTACGAGCAGTACTTC
TRBJ1-1 | - | - | TRBV11-2 | CASSLFLENTEAFF | TGTGCCAGCAGCTTATTTTTAGAGAACACTGAAGCTTTCTTT
TRBJ2-1 | TRBD2 | - | TRBV10-3 | CAINPSGGRDEQFF | TGTGCCATCAACCCTAGCGGGGGGCGGGATGAGCAGTTCTTC
TRBJ1-1 | - | - | TRBV23-1 | CASSQPSQAGNTEAFF | TGCGCCAGCAGTCAACCTAGTCAGGCGGGGAACACTGAAGCTTTCTTT
TRBJ2-1 | TRBD2 | few | TRBV6-4 | CASSVAGGFEEQFF | TGTGCCAGCAGTGTAGCGGGGGGCTTCGAGGAGCAGTTCTTC
TRBJ1-5 | TRBD1 | - | TRBV28 | CASSLYGQERGQPQHF | TGTGCCAGCAGTTTGTACGGACAGGAGAGAGGTCAGCCCCAGCATTTT
TRBJ2-4 | TRBD2 | few | TRBV28 | CASSRNLVRTSGRAKNIQYF | TGTGCCAGCAGTCGAAACCTGGTTAGGACTAGCGGGAGGGCCAAAAACATTCAGTACTTC
TRBJ2-3 | - | - | TRBV11-3 | CASSLSGRGAADTQYF | TGTGCCAGCAGCTTAAGTGGTCGGGGGGCTGCGGATACGCAGTATTTT
TRBJ2-1 | - | - | TRBV7-8 | CASRSGVASANYNEQFF | TGTGCCAGCAGGAGTGGGGTTGCTAGCGCTAACTACAATGAGCAGTTCTTC
TRBJ2-5 | - | - | TRBV29-1 | CSVVWRPGETQYF | TGCAGCGTTGTGTGGCGGCCGGGAGAGACCCAGTACTTC
TRBJ2-5 | TRBD1 | - | TRBV7-9 | CASSLLGQSKGETQYF | TGTGCCAGCAGCTTACTGGGACAGTCAAAGGGGGAGACCCAGTACTTC
TRBJ2-5 | - | - | TRBV5-1 | CASSFRSTRAETQYF | TGCGCCAGCAGCTTCCGTTCAACTAGAGCGGAGACCCAGTACTTC
TRBJ1-5 | TRBD1 | - | TRBV6-5 | CASSGQGDSNQPQHF | TGTGCCAGCAGCGGACAGGGGGATAGCAATCAGCCCCAGCATTTT
TRBJ2-7 | - | - | TRBV5-8 | CASSLRSDYEQYF | TGTGCCAGCAGCTTAAGGTCGGACTACGAGCAGTACTTC
TRBJ2-1 | TRBD1 | - | TRBV5-4 | CASSRGQGAGNEQFF | TGTGCCAGCAGCCGCGGACAGGGGGCCGGCAATGAGCAGTTCTTC
TRBJ2-1 | TRBD2 | - | TRBV9 | CASSVASGFSSYNEQFF | TGTGCCAGCAGCGTGGCTAGCGGGTTCAGCTCCTACAATGAGCAGTTCTTC
TRBJ2-7 | - | few | TRBV6-1 | CASSAHIGSSGISYEQYF | TGTGCCAGCAGTGCACACATCGGGTCCTCTGGAATCTCCTACGAGCAGTACTTC
TRBJ2-5 | TRBD2 | once | TRBV15 | CATSREASGGKGTQYF | TGTGCCACCAGCAGAGAGGCGAGCGGGGGCAAAGGGACCCAGTACTTC
TRBJ1-1 | TRBD1 | - | TRBV27 | CASSPRQGANTEAFF | TGTGCCAGCAGTCCGCGCCAGGGGGCGAACACTGAAGCTTTCTTT
TRBJ2-7 | TRBD1 | - | TRBV6-5 | CASSVSGTGGREQYF | TGTGCCAGCAGTGTCTCCGGGACAGGGGGCCGCGAGCAGTACTTC